This T cell receptor beta chain comes out of a study of T cells after yellow fever vaccination. Trimming removed 1 base from V and 1 base from J, with 15 bases in between. The CDR3 is made up of 17 amino acids. Germline V gives CDR1 SEHNR, CDR2 FQNEAQ (reference sequence). TCRdb fed the 5' RACE reads into MiXCR, producing one record per CDR3 protein. Of about 550,000 distinct CDR3 sequences listed, roughly 19% are singletons. The chain employs TRBV7-9 and TRBJ2-3; possibly TRBD2 for D (5 bases). This material consisted of PBMCs, taken 15 days after the yellow fever booster vaccination. The source is a man aged 25 to 45 who received the YFV17D yellow fever vaccine. The CDR3 sequence is CASSLVFSADGTDTQYF. CDR3 sequence (DNA): TGTGCCAGCAGCTTAGTTTTTTCAGCGGATGGCACAGATACGCAGTATTTT. Variable domain in full (rest from reference TRBV7-9 and TRBJ2-3): DTGVSQNPRHKITKRGQNVTFRCDPISEHNRLYWYRQTLGQGPEFLTYFQNEAQLEKSRLLSDRFSAERPKGSFSTLEIQRTEQGDSAMYLCASSLVFSADGTDTQYFGPGTRLTVL.